Reported below is one T cell receptor beta chain. This entry comes from a study of blood T cell repertoires in COVID-19. The data were produced by immunoSEQ multiplex PCR, yet TCRdb's version contains in-frame clones alone and is incomplete. The data hold hundreds of thousands of clones, with around 86% observed a single time. Material: peripheral blood. The source is a human donor in a cohort sampled during active COVID-19.

The CDR3 DNA follows: TGTGCCAGCAGCCAAGGGGGACTAGCGGCCGGGGAGCTGTTTTTT. Translated: CASSQGGLAAGELFF. The V call is TRBV3-1 (or the pseudogene TRBV3-2), the J call TRBJ2-2; 11 nucleotides agree with TRBD2. This CDR3 contains 15 residues. In germline, CDR1 is LGHDT, CDR2 YNNKEL (reference sequence). Trimming took 1 base from V and 6 from J; bases not matched to a gene: 1.